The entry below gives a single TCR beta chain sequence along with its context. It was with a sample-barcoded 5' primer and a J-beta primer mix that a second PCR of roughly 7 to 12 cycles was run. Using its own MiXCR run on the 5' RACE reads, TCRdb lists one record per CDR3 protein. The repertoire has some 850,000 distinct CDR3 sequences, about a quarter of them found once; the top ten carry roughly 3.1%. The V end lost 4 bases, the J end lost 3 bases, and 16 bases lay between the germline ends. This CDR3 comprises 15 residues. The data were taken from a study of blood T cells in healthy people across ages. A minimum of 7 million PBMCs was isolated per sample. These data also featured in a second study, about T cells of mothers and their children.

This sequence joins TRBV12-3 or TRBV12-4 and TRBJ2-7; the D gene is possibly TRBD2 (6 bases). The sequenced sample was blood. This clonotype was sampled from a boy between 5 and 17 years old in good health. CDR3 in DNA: TGTGCCAGCAGTTCCCGAGGAGGGAGGTACTACGAGCAGTACTTC. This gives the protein CASSSRGGRYYEQYF.